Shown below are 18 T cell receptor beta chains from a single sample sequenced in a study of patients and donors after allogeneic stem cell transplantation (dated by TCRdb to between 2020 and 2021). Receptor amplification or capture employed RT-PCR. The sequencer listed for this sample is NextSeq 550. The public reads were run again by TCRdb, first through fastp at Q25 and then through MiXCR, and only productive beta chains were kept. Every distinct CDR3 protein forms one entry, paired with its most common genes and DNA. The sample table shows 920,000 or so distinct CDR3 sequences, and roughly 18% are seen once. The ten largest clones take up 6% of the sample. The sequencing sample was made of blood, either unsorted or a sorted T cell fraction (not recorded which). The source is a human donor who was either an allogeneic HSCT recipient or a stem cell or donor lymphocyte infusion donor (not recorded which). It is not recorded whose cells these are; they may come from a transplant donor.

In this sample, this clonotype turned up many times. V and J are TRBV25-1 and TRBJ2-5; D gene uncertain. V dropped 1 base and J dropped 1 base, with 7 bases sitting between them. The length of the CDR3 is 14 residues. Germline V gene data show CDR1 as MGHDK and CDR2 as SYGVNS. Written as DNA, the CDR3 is TGTGCCAGCAGTGAATGGTCCATCCAAGAGACCCAGTACTTC. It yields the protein CASSEWSIQETQYF.

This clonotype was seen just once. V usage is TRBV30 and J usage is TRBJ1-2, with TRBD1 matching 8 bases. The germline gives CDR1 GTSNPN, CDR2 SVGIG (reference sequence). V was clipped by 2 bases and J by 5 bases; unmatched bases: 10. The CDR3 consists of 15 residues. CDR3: CAWSPGTGLRYGYTF. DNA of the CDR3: TGTGCCTGGAGTCCCGGGACAGGCCTGAGGTATGGCTACACCTTC.

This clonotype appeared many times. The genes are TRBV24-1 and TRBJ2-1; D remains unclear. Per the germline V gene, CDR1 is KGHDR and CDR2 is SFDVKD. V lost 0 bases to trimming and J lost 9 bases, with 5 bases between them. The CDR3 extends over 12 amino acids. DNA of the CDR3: TGTGCCACCAGTGATTTGCGCAGTGAGCAGTTCTTC. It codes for CATSDLRSEQFF.

CDR3 residues: CASSPGHTTRKLFF. CDR3 DNA: TGTGCCAGCAGCCCGGGACACACCACGAGGAAACTGTTTTTT. The chain links TRBV7-2 to TRBJ1-4; TRBD1 is a possible D gene (6 bases). Germline V gene lookup returns CDR1 SGHTA and CDR2 FQGNSA. This CDR3 region has 14 residues. The ends were cut back, 5 bases at V and 11 bases at J, with 18 bases in the middle.

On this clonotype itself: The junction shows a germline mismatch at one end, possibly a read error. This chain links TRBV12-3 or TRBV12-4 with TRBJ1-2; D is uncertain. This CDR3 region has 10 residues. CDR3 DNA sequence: TGTGCCAGCAGTTTAGTCCAGCCGTTCTTC. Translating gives CASSLVQPFF.

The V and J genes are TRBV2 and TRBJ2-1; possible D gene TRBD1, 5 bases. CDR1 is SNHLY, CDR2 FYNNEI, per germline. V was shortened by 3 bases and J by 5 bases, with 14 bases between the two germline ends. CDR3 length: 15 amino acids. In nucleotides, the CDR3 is TGTGCCAGCAGTGAGTGGCAGGGAACGAACAATGAGCAGTTCTTC. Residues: CASSEWQGTNNEQFF.

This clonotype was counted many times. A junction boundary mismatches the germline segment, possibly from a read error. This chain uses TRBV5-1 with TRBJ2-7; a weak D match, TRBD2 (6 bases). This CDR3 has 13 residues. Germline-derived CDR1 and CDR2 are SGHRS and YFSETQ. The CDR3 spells CASSLGGTYEQYF. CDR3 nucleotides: TGTGCCAGCAGTTTGGGGGGTACCTACGAGCAGTACTTC.

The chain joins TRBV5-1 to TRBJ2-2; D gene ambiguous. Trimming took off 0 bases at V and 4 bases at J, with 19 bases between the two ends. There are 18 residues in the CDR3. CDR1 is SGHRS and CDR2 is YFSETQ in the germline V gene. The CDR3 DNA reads TGCGCCAGCAGCTTGGAGTCCCAAGTTAGGACGGTCACCGGGGAGCTGTTTTTT. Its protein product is CASSLESQVRTVTGELFF. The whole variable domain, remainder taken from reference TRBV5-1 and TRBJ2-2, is KAGVTQTPRYLIKTRGQQVTLSCSPISGHRSVSWYQQTPGQGLQFLFEYFSETQRNKGNFPGRFSGRQFSNSRSEMNVSTLELGDSALYLCASSLESQVRTVTGELFFGEGSRLTVL.

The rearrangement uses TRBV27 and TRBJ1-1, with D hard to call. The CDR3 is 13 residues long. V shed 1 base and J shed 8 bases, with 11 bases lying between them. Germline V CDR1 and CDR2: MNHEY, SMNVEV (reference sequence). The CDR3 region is CASSLFGDGEAFF. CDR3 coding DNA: TGTGCCAGCAGTTTATTTGGGGATGGAGAAGCTTTCTTT.

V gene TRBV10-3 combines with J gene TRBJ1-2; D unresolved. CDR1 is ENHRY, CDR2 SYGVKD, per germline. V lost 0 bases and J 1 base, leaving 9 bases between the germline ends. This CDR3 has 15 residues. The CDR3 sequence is CAISESTGDNYGYTF. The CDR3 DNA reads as TGTGCCATCAGTGAGTCTACGGGAGATAACTATGGCTACACCTTC.

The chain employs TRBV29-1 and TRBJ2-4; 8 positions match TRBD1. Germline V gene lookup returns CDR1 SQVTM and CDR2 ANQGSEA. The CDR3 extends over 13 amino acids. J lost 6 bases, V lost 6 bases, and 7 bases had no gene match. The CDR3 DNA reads TGCAGCGTCCAACGGGGACAGGCAAACATTCAGTACTTC. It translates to CSVQRGQANIQYF.

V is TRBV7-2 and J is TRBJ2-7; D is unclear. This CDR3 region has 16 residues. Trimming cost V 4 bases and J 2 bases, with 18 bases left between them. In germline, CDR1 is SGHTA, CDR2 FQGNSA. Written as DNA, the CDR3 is TGTGCCAGCAGCTCTTCACTCCGGGCGCCAACCTACGAGCAGTACTTC. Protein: CASSSSLRAPTYEQYF.

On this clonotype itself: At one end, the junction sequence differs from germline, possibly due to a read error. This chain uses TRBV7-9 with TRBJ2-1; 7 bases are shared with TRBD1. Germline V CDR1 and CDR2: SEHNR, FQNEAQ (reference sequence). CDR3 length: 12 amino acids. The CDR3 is CASSEFDRAVVF. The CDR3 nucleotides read TGTGCCAGCAGCGAATTTGACAGGGCCGTGGTCTTC.

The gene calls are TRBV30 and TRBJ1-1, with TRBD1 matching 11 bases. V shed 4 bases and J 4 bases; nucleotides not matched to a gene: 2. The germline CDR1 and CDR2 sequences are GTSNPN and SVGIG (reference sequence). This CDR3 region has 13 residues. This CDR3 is CAWTGQGATEAFF. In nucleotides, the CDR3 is TGTGCCTGGACCGGACAGGGGGCCACTGAAGCTTTCTTT.

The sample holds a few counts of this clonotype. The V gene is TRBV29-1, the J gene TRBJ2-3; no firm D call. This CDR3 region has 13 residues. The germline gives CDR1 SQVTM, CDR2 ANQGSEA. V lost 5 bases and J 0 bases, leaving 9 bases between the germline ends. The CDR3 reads CSVPTRSTDTQYF. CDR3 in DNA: TGCAGCGTTCCAACAAGAAGCACAGATACGCAGTATTTT.

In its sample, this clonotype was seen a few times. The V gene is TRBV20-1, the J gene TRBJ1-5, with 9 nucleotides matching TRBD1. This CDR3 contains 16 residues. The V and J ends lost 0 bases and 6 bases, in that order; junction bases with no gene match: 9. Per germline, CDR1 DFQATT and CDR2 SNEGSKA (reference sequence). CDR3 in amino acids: CSARDRDRDVGQPQHF. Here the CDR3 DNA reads TGCAGTGCTAGAGACCGGGACAGGGATGTCGGTCAGCCCCAGCATTTT.

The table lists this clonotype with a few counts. In DNA, the CDR3 is TGCAGTGCTAGAGATTCGGTCGGTACGGGCAATCAGCCCCAGCATTTT. Translation: CSARDSVGTGNQPQHF. The V and J genes are TRBV20-1 and TRBJ1-5; the D is unclear. The CDR3 is 16 residues long. Germline values: CDR1 DFQATT, CDR2 SNEGSKA (reference sequence). V was trimmed by 0 bases and J by 2 bases, leaving 14 bases between them.

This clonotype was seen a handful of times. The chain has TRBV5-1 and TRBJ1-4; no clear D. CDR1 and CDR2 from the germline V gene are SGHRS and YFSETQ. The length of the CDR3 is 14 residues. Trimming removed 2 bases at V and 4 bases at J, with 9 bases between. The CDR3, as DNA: TGCGCCAGCAGCTTTTTATCTGGTAATGAAAAACTGTTTTTT. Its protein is CASSFLSGNEKLFF.